This T cell receptor (beta chain) appears in the sequencing data of a study of blood T cell repertoires in COVID-19. Study context: Sources were T cells, B-cell-depleted T cells, or PBMCs; the material itself was cDNA or gDNA.

Profiling relied on immunoSEQ multiplex PCR, and the TCRdb table lists in-frame clones only, not all of them. In the table there are 55,000 to 60,000 clones, over 65% of which are singletons. CDR1 is MDHEN and CDR2 is SYDVKM in the germline V gene. V shed 5 bases and J shed 0 bases, with 14 bases lying between them. The CDR3 has 16 amino acids. The source is a man in his forties or fifties with active COVID-19. The material sequenced was peripheral blood. V is TRBV28 and J is TRBJ1-5; D not certain. The CDR3 loop is CASSLIQLYSNQPQHF. The DNA of the CDR3 is TGTGCCAGCAGTCTTATACAGCTCTATAGCAATCAGCCCCAGCATTTT.